This section outlines one T cell receptor (beta chain) sequence together with its context. This entry is derived from a study of T cell changes during pregnancy in multiple sclerosis. Trimming removed 5 bases at V and 1 base at J, with 17 bases between. Germline-derived CDR1 and CDR2 are MNHNY and SVGAGI (reference sequence). The CDR3 extends over 16 amino acids. Some clones are missing from TCRdb's copy, which holds only in-frame ones; the method was immunoSEQ multiplex PCR. The data show approximately 61,000 clones, roughly nine tenths seen once. The sample was peripheral blood, taken in the first trimester of pregnancy. The TCR sequence derives from a female donor in good health, enrolled as a control in a pregnancy study. This chain uses TRBV6-6 with TRBJ1-1; D possibly corresponds to TRBD1 (6 bases). The CDR3 bases are TGTGCCAGCAGTCCATCGACAGGTAGACCGAACACTGAAGCTTTCTTT. Translating it yields CASSPSTGRPNTEAFF.